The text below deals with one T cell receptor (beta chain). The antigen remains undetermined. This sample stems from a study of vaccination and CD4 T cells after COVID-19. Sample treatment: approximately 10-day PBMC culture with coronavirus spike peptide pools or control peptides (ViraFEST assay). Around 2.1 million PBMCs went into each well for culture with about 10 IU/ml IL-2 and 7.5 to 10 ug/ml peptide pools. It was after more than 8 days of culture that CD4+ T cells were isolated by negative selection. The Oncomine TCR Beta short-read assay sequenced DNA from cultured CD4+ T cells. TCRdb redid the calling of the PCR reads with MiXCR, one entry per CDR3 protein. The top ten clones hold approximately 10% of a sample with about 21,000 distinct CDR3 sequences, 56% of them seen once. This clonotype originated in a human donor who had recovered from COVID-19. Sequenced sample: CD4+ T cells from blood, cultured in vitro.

The CDR3 DNA sequence: TGTGCCAGCAGCTCTACAGACCGGGTGGGGGAGACCCAGTACTTC. Residues: CASSSTDRVGETQYF. The chain is built from TRBV5-4 and TRBJ2-5, with D unresolved. The CDR3 is made up of 15 amino acids. Trimming took off 3 bases at V and 5 bases at J, with 17 bases between the two ends. Germline V CDR1 and CDR2: SGHNT, YYREEE (reference sequence). Combining the CDR3 with reference TRBV5-4 and TRBJ2-5 gives the whole variable domain ETGVTQSPTHLIKTRGQQVTLRCSSQSGHNTVSWYQQALGQGPQFIFQYYREEENGRGNFPPRFSGLQFPNYSSELNVNALELDDSALYLCASSSTDRVGETQYFGPGTRLLVL.